Below, 29 T cell receptor beta chains from the same sample are listed, as sequenced in a study of OX40 agonist ivuxolimab in advanced cancers. The data were produced by immunoSEQ multiplex PCR, yet TCRdb's version contains in-frame clones alone and is incomplete. The profile shows tens of thousands of clones, 81% of them singletons. The input for sequencing was CD4+ or CD8+ T cells sorted from blood, taken in a trial of the OX40 agonist ivuxolimab. The receptors here all came from an adult with an advanced solid tumor such as melanoma, head and neck, liver or kidney cancer.

The chain recombines TRBV4-2 with TRBJ1-2; 9 bases match TRBD1. The CDR3 totals 15 residues. After removal of 0 bases from V and 2 bases from J, the junction contained 1 base not matched to a gene. Germline CDR1 reads LGHNA; CDR2 reads YNFKEQ. Here the CDR3 DNA reads TGTGCCAGCAGCCAAGATGACAGGGGGAACTATGGCTACACCTTC. Amino acid sequence: CASSQDDRGNYGYTF.

CDR3 loop: CASSLSPGQKNTEAFF. In DNA, the CDR3 is TGTGCCAGCAGCTTGTCACCGGGACAGAAGAACACTGAAGCTTTCTTT. This sequence joins TRBV5-5 and TRBJ1-1; TRBD1 matches at 7 bases. The germline V gene has CDR1 SGHKS and CDR2 YYEKEE (reference sequence). The CDR3 spans 16 residues. V trimming: 1 base; J trimming: 1 base; junction bases outside the gene matches: 7.

This chain connects TRBV7-9 to TRBJ2-7, with D maybe TRBD1 (6 bases). Per the germline V gene, CDR1 is SEHNR and CDR2 is FQNEAQ (reference sequence). CDR3 size: 15 residues. V lost 4 bases and J 4 bases, leaving 17 bases between the germline ends. The CDR3 reads CASSSPSGTTYEQYF. DNA for the CDR3: TGTGCCAGCAGCTCTCCTTCCGGGACAACTTACGAGCAGTACTTC.

V gene TRBV4-2 combines with J gene TRBJ1-4; weak D call: TRBD1 (6 bases). V was shortened by 3 bases and J by 8 bases, with 13 bases between the two germline ends. The CDR3 runs to 14 residues. The germline V gene has CDR1 LGHNA and CDR2 YNFKEQ. Here the CDR3 DNA reads TGTGCCAGCAGCCAGGGTCAGGGGCGGGAAAAACTGTTTTTT. Translated, it gives CASSQGQGREKLFF.

In this sample, this clone turned up a few times. The genes are TRBV27 and TRBJ2-3; D may be TRBD2 (5 bases). Germline V gives CDR1 MNHEY, CDR2 SMNVEV (reference sequence). The length of the CDR3 is 17 residues. V was pared by 5 bases and J by 2 bases, with 20 bases between. The CDR3, as DNA: TGTGCCAGCAGTCCCCGACCCCCGGGAATTTTCACAGATACGCAGTATTTT. It encodes CASSPRPPGIFTDTQYF.

This chain uses TRBV27 with TRBJ2-7; 13 bases match TRBD2. V shed 9 bases and J 4 bases; nucleotides not matched to a gene: 15. The CDR3 loop spans 17 amino acids. CDR1 is MNHEY and CDR2 is SMNVEV in the germline V gene (reference sequence). The CDR3 DNA reads as TGTGCCAGGGGGACAGGGCGGACTAGCGGGAGAATGTACGAGCAGTACTTC. It codes for CARGTGRTSGRMYEQYF.

The rearrangement links TRBV7-8 to TRBJ2-3; a weak D match, TRBD2 (5 bases). V shed 1 base and J shed 8 bases, with 19 bases lying between them. This CDR3 is 16 amino acids long. In germline, CDR1 is SGHVS, CDR2 FQNEAQ. CDR3 region: CASSLGASLSKGTQYF. In nucleotides, the CDR3 is TGTGCCAGCAGCTTAGGGGCTAGCTTATCAAAGGGTACGCAGTATTTT.

The rearrangement uses TRBV5-1 and TRBJ1-4, with TRBD1 matching over 10 bases. Per germline, CDR1 SGHRS and CDR2 YFSETQ. CDR3 length: 15 residues. V trimming: 6 bases; J trimming: 3 bases; junction bases outside the gene matches: 5. CDR3 protein: CASTGQGGSNEKLFF. In DNA, the CDR3 is TGCGCCAGCACCGGACAGGGGGGTTCTAATGAAAAACTGTTTTTT.

The rearrangement joins TRBV5-1 to TRBJ2-7; 10 positions match TRBD2. CDR3 length equals 15 residues. Losses at the gene ends were 0 bases for V and 4 bases for J; bases not matched to a gene: 4. Germline CDR1 reads SGHRS; CDR2 reads YFSETQ. The CDR3 sequence is CASSLEASGSYEQYF. DNA for the CDR3: TGCGCCAGCAGCTTGGAGGCTAGCGGGAGTTACGAGCAGTACTTC.

The chain uses TRBV11-2 and TRBJ2-1; perhaps TRBD2 as D (7 bases). V gave up 2 bases and J gave up 8 bases, with 13 bases separating them. CDR3 length: 14 residues. CDR1 and CDR2 (germline): SGHAT, FQNNGV. The chain's CDR3 is CASSLLAEGDEQFF. In DNA form, the CDR3 reads TGTGCCAGCAGCTTACTAGCGGAGGGGGATGAGCAGTTCTTC.

The rearrangement joins TRBV6-1 to TRBJ2-3; 8 positions match TRBD1. This CDR3 spans 14 amino acids. Trimming at V came to 2 bases and at J to 5 bases, leaving 3 bases not matched to a gene. CDR1 and CDR2 (germline): MNHNS, SASEGT. CDR3 region: CASSEQGAIDTQYF. CDR3 nucleotide sequence: TGTGCCAGCAGTGAACAGGGGGCAATAGATACGCAGTATTTT.

The chain's CDR3 is CASSQYGTGDREQYF. The DNA for the CDR3 is TGTGCCAGCAGCCAATACGGGACAGGGGACAGGGAGCAGTACTTC. The rearrangement joins TRBV16 to TRBJ2-7; 10 bases line up with TRBD1. Per the germline V gene, CDR1 is KGHSY and CDR2 is FQNENV. J was trimmed by 7 bases and V by 1 base; bases with no gene match: 7. The CDR3 has 15 amino acids.

The chain links TRBV9 to TRBJ2-3; 9 bases fit TRBD2. Germline V gene data show CDR1 as SGDLS and CDR2 as YYNGEE. The V segment lost 3 bases and the J segment 2 bases; nucleotides outside the gene matches: 4. This CDR3 spans 15 amino acids. The CDR3 reads CASSEGTSFTDTQYF. The CDR3 DNA sequence: TGTGCCAGCAGCGAGGGGACTAGCTTCACAGATACGCAGTATTTT.

The chain has TRBV6-4 and TRBJ2-2, with unresolved D. CDR1 and CDR2 (germline): MRHNA, SNTAGT. This CDR3 region has 13 residues. V was trimmed by 3 bases and J by 14 bases, leaving 16 bases between them. CDR3 protein: CASSDSEYSPLFF. The CDR3, as DNA: TGTGCCAGCAGTGATTCCGAGTACTCGCCACTGTTTTTT.

The chain recombines TRBV6-1 with TRBJ2-3, with unresolved D. Looked up from germline, CDR1 is MNHNS and CDR2 is SASEGT. The V gene lost 3 bases and the J gene lost 8 bases, with 18 bases spanning the gap. This CDR3 has 15 residues. The CDR3 bases are TGTGCCAGCAGTGATTTGGCGACCTCCTCCGCTACGCAGTATTTT. Its translation: CASSDLATSSATQYF.

This chain connects TRBV29-1 to TRBJ1-1; D uncertain. Germline CDR1 reads SQVTM; CDR2 reads ANQGSEA. The CDR3 runs 13 residues. The germline V and J ends were trimmed by 1 base and 4 bases, with 10 bases remaining between them. DNA for the CDR3: TGCAGCGTTGAAGGGAATATGGGCACTGAAGCTTTCTTT. Its protein product is CSVEGNMGTEAFF.

The chain uses TRBV19 and TRBJ1-4, with D uncertain. CDR1 and CDR2 from the germline V gene are LNHDA and SQIVND (reference sequence). Trimming took off 3 bases at V and 7 bases at J, with 9 bases between the two ends. The CDR3 extends over 13 amino acids. The CDR3 here is CASSIDRSEKLFF. The CDR3 region has the DNA TGTGCCAGTAGTATTGATAGGTCTGAAAAACTGTTTTTT. The full variable domain, in which reference TRBV19 and TRBJ1-4 provide the parts outside the CDR3, is DGGITQSPKYLFRKEGQNVTLSCEQNLNHDAMYWYRQDPGQGLRLIYYSQIVNDFQKGDIAEGYSVSREKKESFPLTVTSAQKNPTAFYLCASSIDRSEKLFFGSGTQLSVL.

V gene TRBV7-3 combines with J gene TRBJ2-3, with 10 positions matching TRBD2. The length of the CDR3 is 16 residues. Germline-derived CDR1 and CDR2 are SGHTA and FQGTGA. J gave up 0 bases and V 5 bases, and 5 bases lay outside the gene matches. CDR3 in DNA: TGTGCCAGCAGCATAAAGACTAGCGGGAGCACAGATACGCAGTATTTT. Its translation: CASSIKTSGSTDTQYF.

The chain has TRBV5-1 and TRBJ2-2; the match to TRBD2 covers 10 bases. This CDR3 spans 15 amino acids. CDR1 and CDR2 (germline): SGHRS, YFSETQ. J gave up 6 bases and V 0 bases, and 2 bases lay outside the gene matches. The CDR3 is CASSLAGTSAGELFF. For the CDR3, the DNA is TGCGCCAGCAGCTTGGCCGGGACTAGCGCCGGGGAGCTGTTTTTT.

This rearrangement joins TRBV18 to TRBJ1-5, with D possibly being TRBD1 (6 bases). Germline lookup yields CDR1 KGHSH and CDR2 LQKENI. The V end lost 5 bases, the J end lost 0 bases, and 32 bases lay between the germline ends. The CDR3 is 22 amino acids. CDR3 DNA sequence: TGTGCCAGCTCAGTGCTGCAGGTTAGGGGGTTGCTGAGAAACTATAGCAATCAGCCCCAGCATTTT. It specifies CASSVLQVRGLLRNYSNQPQHF.

V gene TRBV7-6 combines with J gene TRBJ2-1; possibly TRBD1 for D (5 bases). The V end was cut by 2 bases, the J end by 1 base, with 9 bases between. CDR1 is SGHVS, CDR2 FNYEAQ, per germline. This CDR3 has 15 residues. The CDR3 reads CASSLLDKSYNEQFF. CDR3 bases: TGTGCCAGCAGCTTATTGGACAAATCCTACAATGAGCAGTTCTTC.

About this clone itself: Mismatch with germline at one junction end may stem from a read error. The V gene is TRBV6-4, the J gene TRBJ2-5; 8 nucleotides match TRBD1. CDR1 and CDR2 from the germline V gene are MRHNA and SNTAGT. This CDR3 is built from 16 residues. CDR3: CATSRDPGGGQETQYF. As DNA, the CDR3 is TGTGCCACCAGTCGAGACCCAGGGGGCGGGCAAGAGACCCAGTACTTC.

The chain employs TRBV4-2 and TRBJ2-5; TRBD2 might be the D (5 bases). Germline CDR1 is LGHNA and CDR2 is YNFKEQ. The CDR3 runs to 15 residues. V was pared by 0 bases and J by 0 bases, with 8 bases between. The CDR3 sequence: CASSQDGGDQETQYF. CDR3 sequence (DNA): TGTGCCAGCAGCCAAGACGGAGGTGACCAAGAGACCCAGTACTTC.

This clone has only a few counts. J is TRBJ2-1 and V is TRBV5-1; unclear D gene. The CDR3 spans 14 residues. Trimming shortened V by 2 bases and J by 1 base, and 7 bases separated the two germline ends. Germline CDR1 reads SGHRS; CDR2 reads YFSETQ. As DNA, the CDR3 is TGCGCCAGCAGCTTAGGAGTTTCCTACAATGAGCAGTTCTTC. Its protein is CASSLGVSYNEQFF.

This clone was seen only a few times. The V gene is TRBV12-5, the J gene TRBJ2-1; 11 nucleotides agree with TRBD1. CDR1 LGHNT and CDR2 FRNRAP come from the germline V gene. After removal of 1 base from V and 8 bases from J, the junction contained 7 bases not matched to a gene. The CDR3 length is 16 residues. This CDR3 reads CASGLGRRDRGDEQFF. The CDR3 coding sequence is TGTGCTAGTGGTTTGGGCCGCCGGGACAGGGGGGATGAGCAGTTCTTC.

The V call is TRBV10-1, the J call TRBJ1-2; 7 nucleotides match TRBD1. The germline V gene has CDR1 WNHNN and CDR2 SYGVQD (reference sequence). The CDR3 runs 14 residues. V lost 5 bases to trimming and J lost 8 bases; unmatched junction nucleotides: 11. The CDR3 loop is CASSPEGALYGYTF. The CDR3 DNA reads as TGCGCCAGCAGTCCCGAGGGGGCCCTCTACGGCTACACCTTC.

This clone was observed once. V gene TRBV5-4 combines with J gene TRBJ2-3, with TRBD2 identical over 7 bases. CDR3 length equals 15 residues. Germline lookup yields CDR1 SGHNT and CDR2 YYREEE (reference sequence). With 0 bases clipped from V and 5 bases from J, the junction kept 6 bases outside the gene matches. In DNA form, the CDR3 reads TGTGCCAGCAGCTTGGGGGCGGGAGCTAGAGATACGCAGTATTTT. This encodes CASSLGAGARDTQYF.

CDR3 nucleotides: TGTGCCAGCAGCTTAAACCGCCGGGCCTCCGCCGAGACCCAGTACTTC. It specifies CASSLNRRASAETQYF. The chain combines TRBV11-2 with TRBJ2-5; D ambiguous. The CDR3 is 16 residues long. Germline CDR1 reads SGHAT; CDR2 reads FQNNGV. Trimming took off 2 bases at V and 5 bases at J, with 18 bases between the two ends.

V usage is TRBV11-1 and J usage is TRBJ2-7; 12 nucleotides align to TRBD1. In germline, CDR1 is SGHAT, CDR2 FQDESV (reference sequence). V dropped 6 bases and J dropped 5; count of bases not matched to a gene: 8. The CDR3 spans 15 residues. The CDR3 sequence: CASSYGTGGYNEQYF. The CDR3 DNA is TGTGCCAGCAGTTACGGGACAGGGGGCTACAACGAGCAGTACTTC.